Each of the 29 T cell receptor beta chains below was sequenced from the same sample in a study of control samples from healthy donors and cancer patients. TCRdb's copy holds only in-frame clones and misses some; the assay was immunoSEQ multiplex PCR. The sample carries some 130,000 clones, around 89% recorded once. The sample comprised blood. The receptors stem from a man aged 35 to 55 in good health.

V is TRBV5-1 and J is TRBJ2-1; 8 nucleotides agree with TRBD1. Germline CDR1 reads SGHRS; CDR2 reads YFSETQ. V trimming: 0 bases; J trimming: 6 bases; junction bases outside the gene matches: 2. The CDR3 covers 14 residues. This chain's CDR3 is CASSLGQGFNEQFF. The CDR3 DNA is TGCGCCAGCAGCTTGGGACAGGGGTTCAATGAGCAGTTCTTC.

The V and J genes are TRBV4-1 and TRBJ1-4, with D possibly TRBD1 on 5 matching bases. This CDR3 region has 13 residues. Per germline, CDR1 MGHRA and CDR2 YSYEKL. Trimming shortened V by 6 bases and J by 5 bases, and 10 bases separated the two germline ends. The DNA for the CDR3 is TGCGCCAGCAGTCTGACAGAAAATGAAAAACTGTTTTTT. Its translation: CASSLTENEKLFF.

V is TRBV4-3 and J is TRBJ1-1; possibly TRBD1 for D (6 bases). V lost 0 bases and J 0 bases, leaving 17 bases between the germline ends. The CDR3 is 18 amino acids. The germline V gene encodes CDR1 LGHNA and CDR2 YSLEER. CDR3 protein: CASSQELTGLILNTEAFF. CDR3 DNA sequence: TGCGCCAGCAGCCAAGAGCTGACAGGCCTAATTTTGAACACTGAAGCTTTCTTT.

V and J are TRBV5-1 and TRBJ1-1; D gene ambiguous. V gave up 4 bases and J gave up 2 bases, with 12 bases separating them. The CDR3 runs 14 residues. CDR1 is SGHRS and CDR2 is YFSETQ in the germline V gene. DNA of the CDR3: TGCGCCAGCAGCCGGGCTGGCGGAAACACTGAAGCTTTCTTT. Translation: CASSRAGGNTEAFF.

The chain links TRBV11-2 to TRBJ2-7, with D perhaps TRBD1 (5 bases). Trimming removed 2 bases from V and 0 bases from J, with 11 bases in between. Germline V lookup: CDR1 SGHAT, CDR2 FQNNGV. The CDR3 sequence is 15 residues long. The CDR3 region is CASSLQSGNSYEQYF. The CDR3, as DNA: TGTGCCAGCAGCTTACAATCAGGGAACTCCTACGAGCAGTACTTC.

V usage is TRBV5-4 and J usage is TRBJ1-1; no clear D. Germline CDR1 reads SGHNT; CDR2 reads YYREEE (reference sequence). V gave up 4 bases and J gave up 0 bases, with 7 bases separating them. The CDR3 spans 13 residues. For the CDR3, the DNA is TGTGCCAGCAGCATTGCACTGAACACTGAAGCTTTCTTT. This codes for CASSIALNTEAFF.

V and J are TRBV24-1 and TRBJ1-5; D is perhaps TRBD1 (5 bases). CDR3 length equals 12 residues. The germline gives CDR1 KGHDR, CDR2 SFDVKD. V dropped 3 bases and J dropped 6 bases, with 5 bases sitting between them. In DNA form, the CDR3 reads TGTGCCACCAGTGATGGGGGTCAGCCCCAGCATTTT. Residues: CATSDGGQPQHF.

The rearrangement joins TRBV19 to TRBJ1-1, with 8 bases identical to TRBD1. Germline V gene sequence: CDR1 LNHDA, CDR2 SQIVND (reference sequence). This CDR3 has 16 amino acids. Unmatched junction bases numbered 16, after V lost 7 bases and J lost 6 bases. CDR3 sequence: CASILGNRQGKAEAFF. The CDR3 DNA reads as TGTGCCAGTATCCTGGGGAATCGACAGGGGAAGGCTGAAGCTTTCTTT.

The rearrangement links TRBV6-1 to TRBJ1-1; D gene unclear. The germline gives CDR1 MNHNS, CDR2 SASEGT. There are 10 residues in the CDR3. V shed 3 bases and J shed 6 bases, with 2 bases lying between them. CDR3 bases: TGTGCCAGCAGTGACGCTGAAGCTTTCTTT. Translating gives CASSDAEAFF.

V and J are TRBV29-1 and TRBJ1-2; 7 nucleotides agree with TRBD1. The ends lost 6 bases at V and 2 bases at J; junction bases unmatched: 6. CDR1 is SQVTM and CDR2 is ANQGSEA in the germline V gene. The CDR3 contains 13 residues. CDR3 coding DNA: TGCAGCGTGAGATTGACAGGGAACTATGGCTACACCTTC. It translates to CSVRLTGNYGYTF.

The rearrangement uses TRBV7-8 and TRBJ1-1, with a weak D call TRBD1 (5 bases). Germline V gene data show CDR1 as SGHVS and CDR2 as FQNEAQ. The CDR3 extends over 19 amino acids. Trimming removed 0 bases at V and 1 base at J, with 21 bases between. CDR3 in amino acids: CASSLALSGQPRRNTEAFF. CDR3 coding DNA: TGTGCCAGCAGCTTAGCTTTGTCGGGGCAGCCTCGAAGGAACACTGAAGCTTTCTTT.

A single count supports this clone. V usage is TRBV7-2 and J usage is TRBJ2-2; D is unclear. Trimming took 4 bases from V and 4 from J, leaving 7 bases between them. The CDR3 loop spans 13 amino acids. Germline CDR1 and CDR2: SGHTA and FQGNSA. The CDR3 protein is CASSWGLTGELFF. The DNA for the CDR3 is TGTGCCAGCAGCTGGGGTCTCACCGGGGAGCTGTTTTTT.

V usage is TRBV6-2 or TRBV6-3 and J usage is TRBJ1-1, with D unclear. V was clipped by 0 bases and J by 3 bases, with 5 bases between them. Germline CDR1 reads MNHEY; CDR2 reads SVGEGT. The CDR3 consists of 13 residues. The CDR3 loop is CASSYSGYTEAFF. CDR3 bases: TGTGCCAGCAGTTACTCGGGGTACACTGAAGCTTTCTTT.

This chain joins TRBV7-9 and TRBJ2-2; no clear D gene. Germline V gene sequence: CDR1 SEHNR, CDR2 FQNEAQ (reference sequence). The CDR3 covers 14 residues. Trimming shortened V by 4 bases and J by 6 bases, and 12 bases separated the two germline ends. The CDR3 coding sequence is TGTGCCAGCAGCTCCCCCACTCTGCCCGGGGAGCTGTTTTTT. Protein sequence: CASSSPTLPGELFF.

V gene TRBV18 combines with J gene TRBJ1-1; D is undetermined. V was shortened by 1 base and J by 0 bases, with 3 bases between the two germline ends. The CDR3 extends over 13 amino acids. Germline V CDR1 and CDR2: KGHSH, LQKENI. The CDR3 spells CASSPRMNTEAFF. In DNA, the CDR3 is TGTGCCAGCTCACCACGGATGAACACTGAAGCTTTCTTT.

The rearrangement joins TRBV3-1 (or the pseudogene TRBV3-2) to TRBJ1-2; possibly TRBD1 for D (6 bases). Trimming left V 1 base short and J 6 bases short, with 15 bases between. The CDR3 contains 15 residues. Germline lookup yields CDR1 LGHDT and CDR2 YNNKEL (reference sequence). CDR3 nucleotide sequence: TGTGCCAGCAGCCAAGTTGTGAAGGGGGGGAATGGCTACACCTTC. Translation gives CASSQVVKGGNGYTF.

The chain carries TRBV5-4 and TRBJ1-2; TRBD1 matches 9 bases. The CDR3 is made up of 14 amino acids. The junction had 5 bases not matched to a gene; V was cut back by 4 bases and J by 4 bases. Germline CDR1 SGHNT, CDR2 YYREEE (reference sequence). DNA for the CDR3: TGTGCCAGCAGCCCGGACAGGGGTTCCTATGGCTACACCTTC. This gives the protein CASSPDRGSYGYTF.

The table lists this clone with a count of one. The genes are TRBV3-1 (or the pseudogene TRBV3-2) and TRBJ1-2; TRBD1 is a possible D gene (6 bases). Per the germline V gene, CDR1 is LGHDT and CDR2 is YNNKEL (reference sequence). CDR3 length: 13 amino acids. V lost 6 bases and J 3 bases, leaving 11 bases between the germline ends. In DNA, the CDR3 is TGTGCCAGCAGTCCGGACAGCGACTATGGCTACACCTTC. Its translation is CASSPDSDYGYTF.

This clone was detected once. Within the sample, other DNA sequences also encode this same CDR3. The CDR3 region is CAISPGQGNQPQHF. The CDR3 DNA sequence: TGTGCCATCAGTCCTGGACAGGGTAATCAGCCCCAGCATTTT. V is TRBV10-3 and J is TRBJ1-5; TRBD1 matches at 8 bases. The germline gives CDR1 ENHRY, CDR2 SYGVKD. V gave up 5 bases and J gave up 4 bases; unmatched junction bases: 4. The CDR3 extends over 14 amino acids.

The chain has TRBV12-3 or TRBV12-4 and TRBJ1-6, with a tentative D call TRBD1 (5 bases). With 3 bases removed from V and 9 bases from J, the gap between germline ends came to 9 bases. The length of the CDR3 is 13 residues. CDR3 in amino acids: CASSFQGGSPLHF. In nucleotides, the CDR3 is TGTGCCAGCAGTTTTCAGGGAGGTTCACCCCTCCACTTT.

This clone was seen once. The J gene is TRBJ1-1, the V gene TRBV11-3; no firm D call. The CDR3 has 15 residues. V was cut by 3 bases and J by 0 bases, with 11 bases left in between. Germline V gives CDR1 SGHNT, CDR2 YENEEA. CDR3 protein: CASSFSHAMNTEAFF. The DNA for the CDR3 is TGTGCCAGCAGCTTCAGCCACGCGATGAACACTGAAGCTTTCTTT.

The chain is built from TRBV15 and TRBJ1-2; 7 positions match TRBD1. CDR1 LNHNV and CDR2 YYDKDF come from the germline V gene (reference sequence). The V segment lost 1 base and the J segment 4 bases; nucleotides outside the gene matches: 6. This CDR3 has 15 amino acids. CDR3: CATSRGGGTSYGYTF. The DNA of the CDR3 is TGTGCCACCAGCAGAGGAGGGGGCACTTCCTATGGCTACACCTTC.

The table lists this clone with a few counts. Here the CDR3 reads CASSPARTGELFF. DNA for the CDR3: TGTGCCAGTAGTCCTGCTCGAACCGGGGAGCTGTTTTTT. The V gene is TRBV19, the J gene TRBJ2-2, with no clear D. The germline CDR1 and CDR2 sequences are LNHDA and SQIVND (reference sequence). Trimming removed 5 bases at V and 5 bases at J, with 9 bases between. The CDR3 runs 13 residues.

This sequence joins TRBV6-5 and TRBJ2-7, with D perhaps matching TRBD2 (6 bases). The CDR3 is 15 amino acids. The V gene lost 0 bases and the J gene lost 2 bases, with 11 bases spanning the gap. Germline assignment: CDR1 MNHEY and CDR2 SVGAGI. CDR3 sequence (DNA): TGTGCCAGCAGTTACTCTCTCCTAGCGACCTACGAGCAGTACTTC. Translated: CASSYSLLATYEQYF.

This clone showed up just once. The gene calls are TRBV24-1 and TRBJ1-5; unclear D gene. Germline CDR1 is KGHDR and CDR2 is SFDVKD. V lost 6 bases to trimming and J lost 0 bases, with 8 bases between them. This CDR3 has 14 amino acids. Here the CDR3 reads CATSQGSSNQPQHF. CDR3 DNA sequence: TGTGCCACCAGTCAAGGAAGTAGCAATCAGCCCCAGCATTTT.

The chain employs TRBV2 and TRBJ2-7; a weak D match, TRBD2 (5 bases). The CDR3 sequence is 15 residues long. Trimming took 8 bases from V and 2 from J, leaving 19 bases between them. CDR1 is SNHLY and CDR2 is FYNNEI in the germline V gene. CDR3 nucleotide sequence: TGTGCCAGCGCCCCAGGACGGACTCTTACCTACGAGCAGTACTTC. Amino acids: CASAPGRTLTYEQYF.

The rearrangement joins TRBV7-6 to TRBJ2-3; tentatively, D is TRBD1 (5 bases). Germline CDR1 and CDR2: SGHVS and FNYEAQ. The length of the CDR3 is 16 residues. Trimming took off 0 bases at V and 4 bases at J, with 14 bases between the two ends. In DNA, the CDR3 is TGTGCCAGCAGCTTAGCGGGGCCCCCCGCGGCAGATACGCAGTATTTT. This codes for CASSLAGPPAADTQYF.

The genes are TRBV6-4 and TRBJ2-1, with 10 bases identical to TRBD2. The CDR3 has 15 amino acids. The germline V gene has CDR1 MRHNA and CDR2 SNTAGT. The trim removed 3 bases at V and 10 bases at J, leaving 9 bases unmatched. For the CDR3, the DNA is TGTGCCAGCAGTGAGGAGCGGGGGGGAGCGAACGAGCAGTTCTTC. Its protein is CASSEERGGANEQFF.

This clone was counted a few times. V and J are TRBV24-1 and TRBJ2-2; D possibly corresponds to TRBD2 (7 bases). Germline V gene sequence: CDR1 KGHDR, CDR2 SFDVKD. The CDR3 extends over 14 amino acids. V lost 1 base, J lost 6 bases, and 8 bases lay in between. The CDR3 loop is CATSDFGGPGELFF. The CDR3 nucleotides are TGTGCCACCAGTGATTTCGGGGGGCCCGGGGAGCTGTTTTTT.